The rows below give T cell receptor beta chains drawn from one sample of a study of T cells after posttransplantation cyclophosphamide. Libraries were prepared by immunoSEQ multiplex PCR; TCRdb keeps only in-frame clonotypes and omits some of them. The sample includes about 14,000 clones, none of them occurring once. The material sequenced was PBMCs, taken 950 to 1,200 days after allogeneic stem cell transplant with posttransplant cyclophosphamide. Receptors originate from a female patient aged 40 to 55 who received an allogeneic stem cell transplant from a related donor, was CMV-positive, and had no GVHD. Some T cells may trace back to the graft donor. CDR3s include the opening cysteine and the closing phenylalanine or tryptophan. Fields, in order: clone size, J gene, D gene, V gene, CDR3 protein. A D gene is named only where the DNA matches it firmly. Only part of the rows carry a size: once, few, many, or a class if the clone is expanded.

many,TRBJ2-7,TRBD1,TRBV9,CASSVGWDRVTEQYF
many,TRBJ1-5,TRBD1,TRBV5-5,CASSPRQGAGNQPQHF
many,TRBJ1-2,NA,TRBV5-6,CASSSQLLYGYTF
NA,NA,TRBD1,TRBV7-9,CASSGDRDRVSYEQYF
NA,TRBJ2-5,NA,TRBV2,CASSGQNQETQYF
many,TRBJ2-2,TRBD2,TRBV9,CASSAYHLAGGPQELFF
many,TRBJ1-5,NA,TRBV19,CASSTPGQLENQPQHF
many,TRBJ1-2,NA,TRBV5-1,CASRPGGLYGYTF
few,TRBJ2-3,TRBD1,TRBV25-1,CASSEWSGGGTDTQYF
many,TRBJ2-3,NA,TRBV28,CASSFQQGPDTQYF
many,TRBJ1-3,NA,TRBV9,CASSVAFAGAAGNTIYF
NA,TRBJ2-5,TRBD2,TRBV7-3,CASSFEGTSRETQYF
many,TRBJ2-3,NA,TRBV9,CASSPRDIRTTEGTQYF
many,TRBJ1-3,NA,TRBV6-5,CASRTTGFGNTIYF
few,TRBJ1-3,NA,TRBV6-5,CASTSTPGNTIYF
few,TRBJ2-5,TRBD1,TRBV15,CATSTHGTGQETQYF
NA,TRBJ2-7,TRBD1,TRBV5-1,CASSLGQGAYEQYF
many,TRBJ2-7,NA,TRBV6-5,CASRPGLMVSYEQYF
many,TRBJ1-3,NA,TRBV9,CASSVASLGQLSGNTIYF
few,TRBJ1-2,TRBD1,TRBV5-1,CASSPTGASLSGYTF
few,TRBJ1-4,TRBD1,TRBV7-9,CASSFSGGFEKLFF
many,TRBJ2-7,TRBD2,TRBV11-2,CASSFNSGEFYEQYF
many,TRBJ2-5,TRBD1,TRBV5-6,CASSLGTGIAKETQYF
many,TRBJ1-6,NA,TRBV19,CASSIGEGLNSPLHF
many,TRBJ2-7,NA,TRBV27,CASSLLAPGGFRFHEQYF
NA,TRBJ2-2,TRBD2,TRBV5-1,CASSSGLAGGKSGELFF
few,TRBJ2-1,NA,TRBV25-1,CASSELIRGGAYNEQFF
many,TRBJ2-1,NA,TRBV6-1,CASSGTGPQGKVLGYNEQFF
many,TRBJ1-3,NA,TRBV19,CASSHNSGNTIYF
NA,TRBJ2-3,TRBD2,TRBV27,CASSLPQLAGVLDTQYF
few,TRBJ2-1,NA,TRBV5-6,CASSVLYNEQFF
few,TRBJ2-3,TRBD2,TRBV6-6,CASSQGGTSGTDTQYF
NA,TRBJ2-3,TRBD2,TRBV5-1,CASSWGLGLAGGTDTQYF
NA,TRBJ1-6,NA,TRBV5-1,CASSLGWGGVDNSPLHF
many,TRBJ1-2,NA,TRBV27,CASSFLSGASGYTF
many,TRBJ2-3,NA,TRBV10-3,CAISESGRGSTDTQYF
NA,TRBJ2-7,NA,TRBV9,CASSFRQGTAYEQYF
many,TRBJ1-2,TRBD1,TRBV4-1,CASSQVSTGVYGYTF
many,TRBJ1-4,NA,TRBV10-2,CASRGGTTNEKLFF